Sequencing of this T cell receptor beta chain was carried out in a study of blood T cell repertoires in COVID-19. Whole-study context: There were acute and convalescent COVID-19 samples, and they came from the United States, Italy and Spain.

Those enrolled, adults aged roughly 18 to 100 years, came from about 24 US areas. The assay was immunoSEQ multiplex PCR, and TCRdb's table has in-frame clones only and misses some. The sample records approximately 440,000 clones, about 90% being singletons. This TCR came from a man between 18 and 35 years old who had recovered from COVID-19. Sequencing was performed on PBMCs or T cells enriched from blood (not recorded which).

For the CDR3, the DNA is TGTGCCAGCAGCTTAGACAGGGGTTGGAAGACCCAGTACTTC. It is translated as CASSLDRGWKTQYF. The chain links TRBV7-7 to TRBJ2-5; 7 nucleotides line up with TRBD1. CDR1 is SSHAT and CDR2 is FNYEAQ in the germline V gene (reference sequence). This CDR3 contains 14 residues. The V segment lost 1 base and the J segment 6 bases; nucleotides outside the gene matches: 5.